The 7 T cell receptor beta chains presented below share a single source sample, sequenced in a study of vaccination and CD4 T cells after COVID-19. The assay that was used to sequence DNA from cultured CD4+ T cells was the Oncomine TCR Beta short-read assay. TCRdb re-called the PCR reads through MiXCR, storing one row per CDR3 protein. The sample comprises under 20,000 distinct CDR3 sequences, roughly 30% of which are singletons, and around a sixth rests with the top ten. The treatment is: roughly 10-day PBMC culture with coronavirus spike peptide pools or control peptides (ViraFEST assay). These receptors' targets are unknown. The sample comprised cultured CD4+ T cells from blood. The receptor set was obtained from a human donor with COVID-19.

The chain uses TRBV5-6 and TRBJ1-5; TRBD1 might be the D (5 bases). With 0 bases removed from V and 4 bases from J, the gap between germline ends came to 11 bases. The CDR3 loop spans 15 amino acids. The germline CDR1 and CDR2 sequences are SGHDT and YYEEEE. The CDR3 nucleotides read TGTGCCAGCAGCTTGGGTCCCACAGGTAATCAGCCCCAGCATTTT. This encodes CASSLGPTGNQPQHF.

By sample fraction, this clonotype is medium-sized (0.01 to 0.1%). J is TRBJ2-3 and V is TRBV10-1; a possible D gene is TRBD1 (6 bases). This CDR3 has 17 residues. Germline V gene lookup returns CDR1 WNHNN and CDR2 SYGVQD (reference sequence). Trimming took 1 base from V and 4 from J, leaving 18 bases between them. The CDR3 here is CASSEFRGRGKADTQYF. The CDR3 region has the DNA TGCGCCAGCAGTGAGTTTCGTGGCAGGGGCAAAGCAGATACGCAGTATTTT.

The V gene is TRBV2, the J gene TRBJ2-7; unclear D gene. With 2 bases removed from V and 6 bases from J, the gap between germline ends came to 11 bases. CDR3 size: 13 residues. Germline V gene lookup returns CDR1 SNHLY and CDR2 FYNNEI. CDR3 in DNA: TGTGCCAGCAGTGAATCAGCACCTACCGAGCAGTACTTC. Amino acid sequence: CASSESAPTEQYF.

This CDR3 is CASTRGVNTEAFF. In nucleotides, the CDR3 is TGTGCCAGCACAAGGGGGGTAAACACTGAAGCTTTCTTT. This rearrangement joins TRBV7-9 to TRBJ1-1; TRBD1 might be the D (6 bases). This CDR3 is built from 13 residues. Germline V gene sequence: CDR1 SEHNR, CDR2 FQNEAQ (reference sequence). The V gene lost 7 bases and the J gene lost 2 bases, with 11 bases spanning the gap. Based on the CDR3 plus reference TRBV7-9 and TRBJ1-1, the full variable domain is DTGVSQNPRHKITKRGQNVTFRCDPISEHNRLYWYRQTLGQGPEFLTYFQNEAQLEKSRLLSDRFSAERPKGSFSTLEIQRTEQGDSAMYLCASTRGVNTEAFFGQGTRLTVV.

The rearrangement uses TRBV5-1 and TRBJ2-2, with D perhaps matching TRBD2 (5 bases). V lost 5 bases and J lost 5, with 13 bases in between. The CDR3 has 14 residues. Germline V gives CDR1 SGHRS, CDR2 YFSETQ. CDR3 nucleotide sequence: TGCGCCAGCAGATCTTACGGGGAGACCGGGGAGCTGTTTTTT. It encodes CASRSYGETGELFF.

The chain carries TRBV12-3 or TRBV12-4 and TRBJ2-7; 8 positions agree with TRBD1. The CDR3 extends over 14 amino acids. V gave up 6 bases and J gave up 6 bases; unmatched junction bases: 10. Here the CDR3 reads CASRAGGASIEQYF. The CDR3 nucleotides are TGTGCCAGCAGGGCAGGGGGCGCATCCATCGAGCAGTACTTC.

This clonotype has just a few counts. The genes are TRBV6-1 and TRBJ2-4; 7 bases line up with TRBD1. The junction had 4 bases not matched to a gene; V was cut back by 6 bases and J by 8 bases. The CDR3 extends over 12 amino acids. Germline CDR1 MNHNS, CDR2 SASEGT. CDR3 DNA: TGTGCCAGCAGCTCGCAGGGGGACATTCAGTACTTC. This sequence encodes CASSSQGDIQYF.